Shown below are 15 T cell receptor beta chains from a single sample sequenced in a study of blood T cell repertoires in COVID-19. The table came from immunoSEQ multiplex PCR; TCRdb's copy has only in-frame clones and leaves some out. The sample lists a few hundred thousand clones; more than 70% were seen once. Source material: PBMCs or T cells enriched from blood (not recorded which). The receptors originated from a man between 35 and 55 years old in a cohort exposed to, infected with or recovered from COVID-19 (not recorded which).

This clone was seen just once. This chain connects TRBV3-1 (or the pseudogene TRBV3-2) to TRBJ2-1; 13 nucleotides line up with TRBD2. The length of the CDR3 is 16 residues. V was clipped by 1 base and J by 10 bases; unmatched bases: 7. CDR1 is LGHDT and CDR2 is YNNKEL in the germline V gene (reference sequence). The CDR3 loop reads CASSQVQTSGRWEQFF. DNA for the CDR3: TGTGCCAGCAGCCAAGTTCAGACTAGCGGGAGGTGGGAGCAGTTCTTC.

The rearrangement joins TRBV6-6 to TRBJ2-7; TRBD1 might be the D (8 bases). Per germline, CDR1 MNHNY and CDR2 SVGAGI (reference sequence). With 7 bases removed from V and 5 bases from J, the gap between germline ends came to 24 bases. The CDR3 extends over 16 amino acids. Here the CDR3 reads CASTNQYGQGGDEQYF. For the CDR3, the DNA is TGTGCCAGCACGAACCAATACGGACAGGGAGGGGACGAGCAGTACTTC.

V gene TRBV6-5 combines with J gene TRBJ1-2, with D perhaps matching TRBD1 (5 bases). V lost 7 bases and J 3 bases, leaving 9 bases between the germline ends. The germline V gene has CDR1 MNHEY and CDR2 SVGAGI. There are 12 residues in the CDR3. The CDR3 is CASKRGDYGYTF. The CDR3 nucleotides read TGTGCCAGCAAACGGGGGGACTATGGCTACACCTTC.

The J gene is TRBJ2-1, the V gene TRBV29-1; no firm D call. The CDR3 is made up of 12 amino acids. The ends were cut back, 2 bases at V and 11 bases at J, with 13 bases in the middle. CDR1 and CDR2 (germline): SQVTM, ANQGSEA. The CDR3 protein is CSVEPLSKKQFF. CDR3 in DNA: TGCAGCGTTGAACCCCTTTCTAAAAAGCAGTTCTTC.

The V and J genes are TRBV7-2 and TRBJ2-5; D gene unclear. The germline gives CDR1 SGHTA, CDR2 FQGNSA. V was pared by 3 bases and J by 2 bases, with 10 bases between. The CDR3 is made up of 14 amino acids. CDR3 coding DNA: TGTGCCAGCAGCTTTAGTAGTTGGCAAGAGACCCAGTACTTC. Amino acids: CASSFSSWQETQYF.

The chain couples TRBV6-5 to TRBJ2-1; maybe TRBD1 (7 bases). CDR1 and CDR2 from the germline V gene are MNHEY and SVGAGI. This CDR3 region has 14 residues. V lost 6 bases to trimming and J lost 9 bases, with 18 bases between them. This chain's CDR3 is CASRTGTQGGEQFF. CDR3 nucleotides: TGTGCCAGCAGGACCGGGACTCAGGGGGGTGAGCAGTTCTTC.

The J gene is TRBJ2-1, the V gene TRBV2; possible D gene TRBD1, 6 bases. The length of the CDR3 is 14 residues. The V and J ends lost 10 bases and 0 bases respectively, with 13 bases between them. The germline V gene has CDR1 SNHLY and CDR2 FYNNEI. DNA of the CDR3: TGTGCCACCCGACAGGTGAGCTCCTACAATGAGCAGTTCTTC. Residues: CATRQVSSYNEQFF.

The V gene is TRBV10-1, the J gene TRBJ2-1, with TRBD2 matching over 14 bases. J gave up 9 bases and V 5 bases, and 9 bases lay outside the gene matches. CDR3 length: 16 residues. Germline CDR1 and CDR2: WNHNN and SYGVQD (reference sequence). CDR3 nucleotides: TGCGCCAGCAGTTCGGGACTAGCGGGAGATCTTAGTGAGCAGTTCTTC. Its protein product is CASSSGLAGDLSEQFF.

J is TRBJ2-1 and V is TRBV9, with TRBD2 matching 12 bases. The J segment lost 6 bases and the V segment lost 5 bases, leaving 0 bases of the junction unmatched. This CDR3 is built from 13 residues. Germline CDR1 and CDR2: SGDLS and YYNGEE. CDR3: CASRTSGSNEQFF. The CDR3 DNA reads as TGTGCCAGCAGGACTAGCGGGAGCAATGAGCAGTTCTTC.

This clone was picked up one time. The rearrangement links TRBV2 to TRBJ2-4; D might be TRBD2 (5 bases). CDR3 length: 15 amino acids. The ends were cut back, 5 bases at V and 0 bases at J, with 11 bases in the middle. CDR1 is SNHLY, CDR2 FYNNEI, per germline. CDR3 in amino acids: CASSYGERAKNIQYF. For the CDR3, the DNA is TGTGCCAGCAGTTACGGGGAGAGAGCCAAAAACATTCAGTACTTC.

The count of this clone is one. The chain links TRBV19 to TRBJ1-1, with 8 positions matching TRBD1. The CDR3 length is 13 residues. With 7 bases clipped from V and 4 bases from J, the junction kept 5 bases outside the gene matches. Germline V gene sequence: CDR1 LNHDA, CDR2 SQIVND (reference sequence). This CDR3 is CASMDRVGTEAFF. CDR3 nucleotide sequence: TGTGCCAGTATGGACAGGGTAGGCACTGAAGCTTTCTTT.

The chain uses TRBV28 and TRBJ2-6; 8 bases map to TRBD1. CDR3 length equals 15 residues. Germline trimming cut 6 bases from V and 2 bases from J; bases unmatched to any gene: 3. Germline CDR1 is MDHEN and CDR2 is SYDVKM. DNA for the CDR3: TGTGCCAGCAGGGAGACAGGGGCTGGGGCCAACGTCCTGACTTTC. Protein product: CASRETGAGANVLTF.

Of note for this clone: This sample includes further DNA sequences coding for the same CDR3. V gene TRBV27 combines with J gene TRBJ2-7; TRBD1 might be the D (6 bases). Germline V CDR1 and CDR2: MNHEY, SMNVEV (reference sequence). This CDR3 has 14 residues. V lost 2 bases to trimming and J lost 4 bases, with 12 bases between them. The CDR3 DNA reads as TGTGCCAGCAGTTTAGGGCAGGGGCTTTACGAGCAGTACTTC. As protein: CASSLGQGLYEQYF.

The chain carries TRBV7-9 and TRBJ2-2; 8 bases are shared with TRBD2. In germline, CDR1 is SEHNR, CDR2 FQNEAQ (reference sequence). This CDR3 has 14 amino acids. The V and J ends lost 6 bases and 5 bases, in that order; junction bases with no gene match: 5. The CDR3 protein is CASRRLATTGELFF. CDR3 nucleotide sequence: TGTGCCAGCAGAAGACTAGCGACTACCGGGGAGCTGTTTTTT.

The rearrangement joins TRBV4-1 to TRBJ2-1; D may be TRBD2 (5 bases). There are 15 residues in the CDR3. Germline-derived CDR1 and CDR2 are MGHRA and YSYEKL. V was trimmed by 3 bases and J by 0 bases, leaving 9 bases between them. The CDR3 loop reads CASSQGGYSYNEQFF. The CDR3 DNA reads TGCGCCAGCAGCCAGGGCGGGTACTCCTACAATGAGCAGTTCTTC.